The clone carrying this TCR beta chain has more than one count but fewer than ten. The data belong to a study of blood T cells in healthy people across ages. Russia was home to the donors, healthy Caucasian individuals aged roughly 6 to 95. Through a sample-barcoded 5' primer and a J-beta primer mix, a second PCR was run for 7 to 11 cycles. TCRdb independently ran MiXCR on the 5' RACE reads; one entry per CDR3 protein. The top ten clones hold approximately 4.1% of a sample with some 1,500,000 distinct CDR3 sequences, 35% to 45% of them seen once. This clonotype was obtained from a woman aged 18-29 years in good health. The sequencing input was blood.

The CDR3 sequence is CSAPDPYEQYF. CDR3 sequence (DNA): TGCAGTGCCCCTGATCCCTACGAGCAGTACTTC. V and J are TRBV20-1 and TRBJ2-5; D gene unclear. The end of the DNA is better explained by TRBJ2-7, so the J call may be wrong. Germline V gene sequence: CDR1 DFQATT, CDR2 SNEGSKA (reference sequence). CDR3 length: 11 residues.